This T cell receptor (beta chain) was identified during a study of shared clonotypes between healthy human individuals (dated by TCRdb to the early 2020s). In the study overall: The cohort comprised a couple of women and a few men aged 18 to 49 years. Each donor's leukapheresis produced roughly between roughly 0.85 and 10 billion PBMCs. The study deeply sequenced blood TCR repertoires of several healthy adults to estimate repertoire size and the extent of clonotype sharing between individuals. For each donor, three plates each were used for CD4 naive and CD4 memory, two plates were used for CD8 naive, and one plate was used for CD8 memory. To increase sequencing depth and limit assay-specific biases, different laboratories used diverse techniques to prepare libraries and sequence TCR repertoires.

Healthy HIV-negative adults with no recently reported acute infections or vaccinations were included as donors. Every donor was a Caucasian adult residing in Nashville, Tennessee, USA. CD4+ T cells were enriched through magnetic negative selection, after which naive cells were positively selected on CD45RA and the remaining negative fraction served as the memory subset. After blood collection by leukapheresis, PBMCs were isolated using Ficoll-Histopaque density gradient centrifugation and then cryopreserved in the vapor phase of liquid nitrogen. Purity and quantity of every magnetically sorted T cell population were checked by analytical flow cytometry. Genomic DNA was isolated from each sorted fraction and quantified by UV absorbance on a Nanodrop 2000c. Deletion took 2 bases off V and 4 bases off J, with a span of 8 bases between the germline ends. CDR1 and CDR2, looked up from the germline V gene (reference sequence), are WNHNN and SYGVQD. Reading from cysteine to phenylalanine, the CDR3 counts 13 amino acids. The kept DNA is CDR3 alone, 39 bases in frame from the first base.

Findings and caveats that apply to the study as a whole: Based on pairwise subsampling, the degree of clonotype sharing among donors was expected to be affected by sequencing depth. The small number of donors limited the genetic and exposure-history diversity represented. Sampling was restricted to blood, and TCR repertoires in tissues likely differ from the TCR repertoires found in blood. Rarefaction of sorted-subset datasets indicated incomplete sequencing despite the large sequencing depth. Around 5.4% of naive CD4, 3.5% of naive CD8, about 2.5% of memory CD4, and 0.35% to 0.4% of memory CD8 clonotypes were shared across several donors. Larger estimated clonotype richness was generally found for naive subsets than for memory subsets. Higher generation probabilities were observed for clonotypes shared by all four sorted-subset donors than for non-shared clonotypes.

Using the deep immunoSEQ assay, TCR CDR3 regions were amplified from genomic DNA by multiplex PCR. Extracted genomic DNA from each cell subset was spread evenly across all wells of several immunoSEQ 96-well plates, with each plate serving as a replicate. Each replicate PCR for sorted subsets received around 200 ng genomic DNA, equal to roughly 33,000 T cell genomes. The purified libraries were quantified using a Qubit 3.0 fluorometer, sized with a Bioanalyzer 2100, and then quantified again using the KAPA Library Quantification kit. Every immunoSEQ 96-well plate was sequenced on a separate single-read 150-cycle Illumina NextSeq 550 flow cell. Under the source paper's analysis protocol: The immunoSEQ output contained only junctional sequences without quality scores, so filtering could not match that applied to full-length reads. To assign V/J genes and CDR3, sequences were annotated against IMGT germline references using PyIR, a Python wrapper for IgBLAST v1.9. Reads were filtered out if the reads had weak V/J assignments (E-value above 1e-6), no CDR3, stop codons, out-of-frame junctions, or ambiguous translated residues. V3J clonotypes were defined as sequences sharing the same inferred V gene, J gene, and CDR3 amino acid sequence. To compute the percentage overlap between repertoires, the number of shared unique clonotypes was divided by the size of the smaller repertoire. Repertoire richness was assessed with RTK rarefaction, the Chao1 estimator, and Recon v2.1 estimates of unobserved clonotypes. For all TCRbeta clonotypes obtained by the gDNA method from four donors, generation probabilities were computed with OLGA. Held by TCRdb, this immuneACCESS table contains in-frame sequences only and omits some clones. Under half of the omission traces to an unresolved V gene where checked; the cause of the rest is unknown. Clone size and V and J calls were adopted from that table, with D and trimming inferred from the DNA. In this sample the table shows about 730,000 clones, 72% of which occur a single time. Of the sample, around 1.7% is held by the ten largest clones.

This clone was observed a few times. What antigen it recognizes has not been identified. The input lacks base qualities; no much larger clone sits a single base away. The specimen was memory CD4+ T cells sorted from blood. This sample's cell subset or site label indicates: CD45RA-negative fraction. The source of this sequence is a woman in her 30s in good health. The V and J segments used are TRBV10-1 and TRBJ1-2, and possibly TRBD1, on 6 matching bases. The CDR3 here reads CASSEQDSYGYTF. The DNA is as follows: TGCGCCAGCAGTGAGCAGGACAGCTATGGCTACACCTTC.